The sequence of this T cell receptor (beta chain) was determined in a study of blood T cell repertoires in COVID-19. Overall study: PBMCs, B-cell-depleted T cells, or T cells provided the cDNA or gDNA that made up the material.

Original handling: Nucleated cell number was recorded as an estimate derived from reference gene primer amplification. Libraries were prepared by immunoSEQ multiplex PCR; TCRdb keeps only in-frame clonotypes and omits some of them. Clone size and the V and J calls come from that table; the DNA yielded D and trimming. Among some 150,000 clones listed, about 79% were seen once. This clone has more than one count but fewer than ten. The V and J ends lost 11 bases and 4 bases respectively, with 14 bases between them. CDR3 length: 12 amino acids. This clonotype was obtained from a woman in her fifties or sixties in a cohort sampled during active or convalescent COVID-19. The specimen sequenced was peripheral blood. The chain recombines TRBV23-1 with TRBJ1-2, with D uncertain. TRBV23-1 falls under the ORF class, with uncertain function. The CDR3 nucleotides are TGCGCCCACTTGCGGGTCTCCTATGGCTACACCTTC. It yields the protein CAHLRVSYGYTF.